This T cell receptor (beta chain) stems from a study of human T cells and chemical hapten exposure. The wider study: Reading of the patch tests, which applied 0.01% DPC to the upper back, occurred at 6 days. A mostly female patient group had alopecia areata, totalis or universalis.

Whole-study results and caveats: Significantly greater numbers of large CDR3 similarity clusters came from expanded TCRs than from controls. High-frequency TCRs, those above 1 in 1000, stayed the same after DPC sensitization.

TCRdb called the RACE reads again in MiXCR, with one record for every CDR3 protein. The data contain 120,000 or so distinct CDR3 sequences, about 13% of them singletons. Documented time point: pre-sensitization, week 0. Treatment meaning: therapeutic diphenylcyclopropenone sensitization with weekly scalp DPC. CDR3 length: 16 residues. J was trimmed by 0 bases and V by 6 bases; bases with no gene match: 9. Germline V gene lookup returns CDR1 WSHSY and CDR2 SAAADI. This clonotype was seen more than once but under ten times. The antigen is not known. Sequences were derived from whole blood, sampled in connection with sensitization to the hapten diphenylcyclopropenone (DPC). This chain uses TRBV10-2 with TRBJ2-7; 9 bases agree with TRBD2. The origin of this receptor is a woman aged 18-29 years with alopecia areata. Some clones in this sample may be carry-over from other donors' samples. In DNA, the CDR3 is TGCGCCAGCAGCGATCCCCTAGCGGGGCCCTCCTACGAGCAGTACTTC. This sequence encodes CASSDPLAGPSYEQYF.